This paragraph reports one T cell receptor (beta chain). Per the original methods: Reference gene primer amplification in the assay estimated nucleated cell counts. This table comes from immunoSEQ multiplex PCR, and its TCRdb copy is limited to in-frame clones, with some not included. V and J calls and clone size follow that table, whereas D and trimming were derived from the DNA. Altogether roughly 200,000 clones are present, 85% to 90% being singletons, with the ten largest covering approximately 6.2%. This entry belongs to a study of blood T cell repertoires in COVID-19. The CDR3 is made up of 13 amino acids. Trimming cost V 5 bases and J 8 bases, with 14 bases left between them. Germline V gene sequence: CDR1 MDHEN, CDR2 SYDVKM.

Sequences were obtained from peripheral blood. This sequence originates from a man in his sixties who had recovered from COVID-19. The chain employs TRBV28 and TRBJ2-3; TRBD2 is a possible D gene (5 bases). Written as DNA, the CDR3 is TGTGCCAGCAGTGTGGCTAGCCGGATTACGCAGTATTTT. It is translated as CASSVASRITQYF.